This TCR beta chain stems from a study of blood T cell repertoires in COVID-19. The germline V gene encodes CDR1 DFQATT and CDR2 SNEGSKA (reference sequence). The CDR3 covers 11 residues. The V end lost 5 bases, the J end lost 0 bases, and 4 bases lay between the germline ends. Enrolment of Seattle patients took place during active infection, and they were followed longitudinally. Source study methods: Reference gene primer amplification in the assay estimated nucleated cell counts. Clones were sequenced by immunoSEQ multiplex PCR, and TCRdb holds only the in-frame ones, with some missing. The DNA was the basis for D and trimming; V, J and clone size are from that table. Of hundreds of thousands of clones in the sample, 85% to 90% were seen once.

The chain combines TRBV20-1 with TRBJ2-5; D not certain. The sample taken for sequencing was peripheral blood. The sequence came from a woman in her 50s with COVID-19, enrolled during active disease. Here the CDR3 DNA reads TGCAGTGCTTCGTACCAAGAGACCCAGTACTTC. It codes for CSASYQETQYF.